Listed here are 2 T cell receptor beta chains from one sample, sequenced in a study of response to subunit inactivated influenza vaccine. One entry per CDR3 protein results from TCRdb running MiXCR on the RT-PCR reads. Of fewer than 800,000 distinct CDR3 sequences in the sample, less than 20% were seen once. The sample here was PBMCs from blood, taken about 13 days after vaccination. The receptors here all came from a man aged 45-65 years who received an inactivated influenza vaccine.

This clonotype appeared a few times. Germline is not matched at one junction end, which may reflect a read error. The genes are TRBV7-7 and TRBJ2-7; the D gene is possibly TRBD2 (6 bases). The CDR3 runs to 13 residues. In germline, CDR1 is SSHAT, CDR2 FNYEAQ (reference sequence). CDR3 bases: TGTGCTAGCAGCTTAGACGGGGGAAGCGAGCAGTACTTC. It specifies CASSLDGGSEQYF.

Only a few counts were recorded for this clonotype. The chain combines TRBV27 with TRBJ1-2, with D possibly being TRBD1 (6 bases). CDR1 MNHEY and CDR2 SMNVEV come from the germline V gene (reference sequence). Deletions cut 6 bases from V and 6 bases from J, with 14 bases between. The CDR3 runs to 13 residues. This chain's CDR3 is CASSTGTSHGYTF. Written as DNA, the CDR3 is TGTGCCAGCAGCACCGGGACATCCCATGGCTACACCTTC.